This T cell receptor beta chain was obtained from a study of OX40 agonist ivuxolimab in advanced cancers. Study information: People who had prior anti-PD-1, anti-PD-L1 or anti-CTLA-4 therapy could take part, and around 43% had some.

Study observations and caveats: More expanded clones were found, on average, in CD8+ than in CD4+ T cells. At doses 0.1 to 3.0 mg/kg, CD4+ and CD8+ clones expanded.

As regards this clone: What it binds is not known.

Germline loops: CDR1 ENHRY, CDR2 SYGVKD. CDR3 length equals 12 residues. The V and J ends lost 2 bases and 4 bases respectively, with 3 bases between them. Here immunoSEQ multiplex PCR was the method, and the copy in TCRdb shows in-frame clones only, minus some. The sample carries 85,000 to 100,000 clones, approximately 87% recorded once. Material: CD4+ or CD8+ T cells sorted from blood, obtained in a trial of the OX40 agonist ivuxolimab. The receptor was isolated from an adult with an advanced solid tumor such as melanoma, head and neck, liver or kidney cancer. The chain combines TRBV10-3 with TRBJ2-1; D unclear. This CDR3 reads CAISEGYNEQFF. CDR3 DNA: TGTGCCATCAGTGAGGGGTACAATGAGCAGTTCTTC.